These T cell receptor beta chains were read from a single sample in a study of shared clonotypes between healthy human individuals. The table came from immunoSEQ multiplex PCR; TCRdb's copy has only in-frame clones and leaves some out. The sample lists about 2,500,000 clones, around nine tenths seen once, with around 0.14% in the top ten. The sequenced sample consisted of naive CD4+ T cells sorted from blood. The receptors come from a man aged 18 to 29 in good health. Both conserved end residues are part of each CDR3. D genes are given only for firm matches. Clone sizes are given selectively: once, few, many, or a class where the clone is expanded.

CDR3 length	D gene	V gene	clone size	J gene	CDR3 protein	CDR3 DNA
14	TRBD2	TRBV7-6	-	TRBJ2-1	CASSSGLDNNEQFF	TGTGCCAGCAGCTCCGGACTAGACAACAATGAGCAGTTCTTC
19	TRBD1	TRBV19	-	TRBJ1-5	CASSIKGEWTGYSNQPQHF	TGTGCCAGTAGTATTAAGGGCGAGTGGACAGGCTATAGCAATCAGCCCCAGCATTTT
17	TRBD1	TRBV5-4	-	TRBJ2-7	CASSSALGQGGSYEQYF	TGTGCCAGCAGCAGTGCCCTGGGACAGGGAGGGTCCTACGAGCAGTACTTC
14	-	TRBV7-9	once	TRBJ1-5	CASSWTDSNQPQHF	TGTGCCAGCAGCTGGACGGATAGCAATCAGCCCCAGCATTTT
18	TRBD1	TRBV7-3	-	TRBJ2-2	CASSISSGTGGVGGELFF	TGTGCCAGCAGCATCTCCTCCGGGACAGGGGGCGTGGGCGGGGAGCTGTTTTTT
16	-	TRBV2	-	TRBJ2-2	CASRVGLEGHTGELFF	TGTGCCAGCAGGGTGGGTCTGGAAGGTCACACCGGGGAGCTGTTTTTT
15	-	TRBV6-1	-	TRBJ1-1	CASSLRTAENTEAFF	TGTGCCAGCAGTTTGCGGACAGCCGAGAACACTGAAGCTTTCTTT
15	-	TRBV6-4	-	TRBJ1-3	CASTGAAVSGNTIYF	TGTGCCAGCACGGGAGCGGCGGTCTCTGGAAACACCATATATTTT
14	-	TRBV7-9	-	TRBJ1-1	CASSPRLGSTEAFF	TGTGCCAGCAGCCCCCGACTGGGGAGCACTGAAGCTTTCTTT
15	TRBD1	TRBV18	-	TRBJ2-1	CASSIGQGQGNEQFF	TGTGCCAGCTCAATAGGACAGGGGCAGGGCAATGAGCAGTTCTTC
13	-	TRBV11-3	-	TRBJ2-3	CASSPQRSDTQYF	TGTGCCAGCAGCCCCCAACGGTCAGATACGCAGTATTTT
15	-	TRBV5-4	-	TRBJ2-3	CASSLAGWGTDTQYF	TGTGCCAGCAGCTTGGCAGGGTGGGGCACAGATACGCAGTATTTT
15	TRBD1	TRBV27	once	TRBJ2-7	CASTNVGTGGAEQYF	TGTGCCAGCACTAATGTTGGGACAGGGGGCGCCGAGCAGTACTTC
17	-	TRBV5-8	-	TRBJ2-7	CASPGPQVSSQIYEQYF	TGTGCCAGCCCGGGCCCCCAAGTCAGCTCCCAAATCTACGAGCAGTACTTC
15	TRBD1	TRBV4-1	once	TRBJ1-2	CASRPTWDSNYGYTF	TGCGCCAGCAGGCCGACTTGGGACAGCAACTATGGCTACACCTTC
14	-	TRBV6-6	-	TRBJ2-3	CASSPGGYTDTQYF	TGTGCCAGCAGTCCCGGGGGCTACACAGATACGCAGTATTTT
14	TRBD1	TRBV6-1	-	TRBJ1-2	CASSEGQGIGGYTF	TGTGCCAGCAGTGAGGGACAGGGAATCGGTGGCTACACCTTC
16	TRBD2	TRBV7-2	-	TRBJ2-3	CASSLVAGVSTDTQYF	TGTGCCAGCAGCTTAGTAGCGGGGGTTAGCACAGATACGCAGTATTTT
15	TRBD2	TRBV11-2	-	TRBJ2-2	CASSLDSSGIGELFF	TGTGCCAGCAGCTTAGATTCTAGCGGGATTGGGGAGCTGTTTTTT
14	-	TRBV10-2	few	TRBJ1-5	CATAPSSGNQPQHF	TGCGCCACCGCCCCCAGTTCCGGCAATCAGCCCCAGCATTTT
12	-	TRBV5-8	-	TRBJ1-6	CASAGGVSALHF	TGTGCCAGCGCCGGGGGGGTATCAGCCCTCCACTTT
10	-	TRBV29-1	few	TRBJ1-1	CSVAGSEAFF	TGCAGCGTGGCGGGTTCTGAAGCTTTCTTT
11	-	TRBV29-1	-	TRBJ2-3	CSVLRTDTQYF	TGCAGCGTTCTTCGGACAGATACGCAGTATTTT
13	TRBD2	TRBV2	once	TRBJ2-1	CASSLAGYNEQFF	TGTGCCAGCAGCCTAGCGGGGTACAATGAGCAGTTCTTC
14	-	TRBV19	-	TRBJ1-4	CASAWGPTNEKLFF	TGTGCCAGTGCCTGGGGGCCAACTAATGAAAAACTGTTTTTT
17	TRBD2	TRBV5-1	-	TRBJ2-6	CASSQRTSGAGANVLTF	TGCGCCAGCAGCCAAAGGACTAGCGGGGCAGGGGCCAACGTCCTGACTTTC
15	-	TRBV18	-	TRBJ1-2	CASSPPGGSGYGYTF	TGTGCCAGCTCACCACCGGGGGGTTCGGGCTATGGCTACACCTTC
18	TRBD2	TRBV5-1	-	TRBJ2-3	CASSSGLAIPTSTDTQYF	TGCGCCAGCAGCTCAGGACTAGCCATACCCACTAGCACAGATACGCAGTATTTT
11	-	TRBV20-1	once	TRBJ2-1	CSATGLNEQFF	TGCAGTGCTACCGGACTTAATGAGCAGTTCTTC
15	-	TRBV10-3	-	TRBJ1-1	CAISVDPGMDTEAFF	TGTGCCATCAGTGTTGACCCAGGTATGGACACTGAAGCTTTCTTT